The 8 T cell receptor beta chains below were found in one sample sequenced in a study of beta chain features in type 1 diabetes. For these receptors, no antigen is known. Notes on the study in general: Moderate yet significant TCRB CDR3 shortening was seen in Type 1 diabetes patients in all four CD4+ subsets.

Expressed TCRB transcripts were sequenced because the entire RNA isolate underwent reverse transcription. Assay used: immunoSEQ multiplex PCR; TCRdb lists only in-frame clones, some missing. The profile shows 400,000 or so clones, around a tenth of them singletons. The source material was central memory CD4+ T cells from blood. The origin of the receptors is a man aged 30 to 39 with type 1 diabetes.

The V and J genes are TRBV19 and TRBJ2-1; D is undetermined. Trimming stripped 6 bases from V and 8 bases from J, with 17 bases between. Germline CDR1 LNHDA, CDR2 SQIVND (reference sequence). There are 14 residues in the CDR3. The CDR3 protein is CASSTLGSRDEQFF. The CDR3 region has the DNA TGTGCCAGTAGCACCCTGGGGTCAAGGGATGAGCAGTTCTTC.

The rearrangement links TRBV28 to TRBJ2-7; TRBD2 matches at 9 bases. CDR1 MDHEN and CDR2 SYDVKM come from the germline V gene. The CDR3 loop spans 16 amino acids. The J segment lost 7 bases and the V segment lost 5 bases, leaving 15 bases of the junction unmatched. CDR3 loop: CASSPPLAGHSGEQYF. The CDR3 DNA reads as TGTGCCAGCAGTCCCCCCCTAGCGGGACACTCGGGGGAGCAGTACTTC.

CDR3 bases: TGTGCCAGCAACCCGGGACAGGTGAACACTGAAGCTTTCTTT. Its translation is CASNPGQVNTEAFF. V and J are TRBV28 and TRBJ1-1; 8 bases map to TRBD1. V dropped 7 bases and J dropped 0; count of bases not matched to a gene: 4. The CDR3 is 14 residues long. Germline-derived CDR1 and CDR2 are MDHEN and SYDVKM.

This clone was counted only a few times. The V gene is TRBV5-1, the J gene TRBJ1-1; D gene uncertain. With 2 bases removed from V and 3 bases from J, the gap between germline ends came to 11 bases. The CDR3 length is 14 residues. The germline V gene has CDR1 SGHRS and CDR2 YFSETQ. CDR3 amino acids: CASSFNPLDTEAFF. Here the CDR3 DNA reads TGCGCCAGCAGCTTTAACCCCCTAGACACTGAAGCTTTCTTT.

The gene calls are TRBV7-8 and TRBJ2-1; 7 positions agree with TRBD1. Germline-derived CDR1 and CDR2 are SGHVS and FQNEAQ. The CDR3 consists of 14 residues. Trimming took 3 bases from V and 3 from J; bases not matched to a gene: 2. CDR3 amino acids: CASSFRQGYNEQFF. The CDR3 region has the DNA TGTGCCAGCAGCTTTAGACAGGGCTACAATGAGCAGTTCTTC.

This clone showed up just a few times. This chain's CDR3 is CATSRVQGKDQPQHF. CDR3 DNA: TGTGCCACCAGCAGAGTGCAGGGGAAGGATCAGCCCCAGCATTTT. This chain joins TRBV15 and TRBJ1-5, with a possible D match to TRBD1 (6 bases). Trimming shortened V by 1 base and J by 5 bases, and 12 bases separated the two germline ends. The CDR3 sequence is 15 residues long. CDR1 and CDR2 from the germline V gene are LNHNV and YYDKDF (reference sequence).

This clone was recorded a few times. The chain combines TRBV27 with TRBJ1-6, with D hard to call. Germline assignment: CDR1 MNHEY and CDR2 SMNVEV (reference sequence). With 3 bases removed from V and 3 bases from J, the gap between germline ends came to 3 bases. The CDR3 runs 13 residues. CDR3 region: CASSFHYNSPLHF. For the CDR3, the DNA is TGTGCCAGCAGTTTCCACTATAATTCACCCCTCCACTTT.

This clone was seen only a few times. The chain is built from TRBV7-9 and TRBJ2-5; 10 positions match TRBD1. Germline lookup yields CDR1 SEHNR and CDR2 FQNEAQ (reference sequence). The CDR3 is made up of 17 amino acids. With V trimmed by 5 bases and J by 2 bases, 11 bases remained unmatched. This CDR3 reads CASSRGRQGAGQETQYF. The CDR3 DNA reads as TGTGCCAGCAGCCGCGGTCGACAGGGGGCTGGGCAAGAGACCCAGTACTTC.